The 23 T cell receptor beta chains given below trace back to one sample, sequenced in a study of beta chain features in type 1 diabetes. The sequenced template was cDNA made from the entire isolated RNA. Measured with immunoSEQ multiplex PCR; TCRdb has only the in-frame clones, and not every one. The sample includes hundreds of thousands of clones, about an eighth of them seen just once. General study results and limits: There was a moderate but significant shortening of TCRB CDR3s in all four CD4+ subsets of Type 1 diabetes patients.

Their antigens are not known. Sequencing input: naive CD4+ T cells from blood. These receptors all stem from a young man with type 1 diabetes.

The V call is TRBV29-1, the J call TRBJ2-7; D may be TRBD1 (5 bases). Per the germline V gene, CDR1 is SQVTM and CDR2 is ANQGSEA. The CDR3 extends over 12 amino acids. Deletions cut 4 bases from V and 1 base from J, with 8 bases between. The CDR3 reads CSVVDRSYEQYF. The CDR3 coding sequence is TGCAGCGTTGTTGACAGATCCTACGAGCAGTACTTC.

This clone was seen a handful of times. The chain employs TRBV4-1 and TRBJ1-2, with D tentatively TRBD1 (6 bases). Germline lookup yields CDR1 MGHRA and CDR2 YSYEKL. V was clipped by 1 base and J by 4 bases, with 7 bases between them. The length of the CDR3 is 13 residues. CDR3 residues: CASSQGTAYGYTF. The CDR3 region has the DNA TGCGCCAGCAGCCAAGGGACAGCCTATGGCTACACCTTC.

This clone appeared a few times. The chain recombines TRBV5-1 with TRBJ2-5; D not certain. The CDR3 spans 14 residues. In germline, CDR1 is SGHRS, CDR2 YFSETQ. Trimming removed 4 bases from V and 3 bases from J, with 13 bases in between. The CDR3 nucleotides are TGCGCCAGCAGCCCCGACGGGTACGAAGAGACCCAGTACTTC. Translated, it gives CASSPDGYEETQYF.

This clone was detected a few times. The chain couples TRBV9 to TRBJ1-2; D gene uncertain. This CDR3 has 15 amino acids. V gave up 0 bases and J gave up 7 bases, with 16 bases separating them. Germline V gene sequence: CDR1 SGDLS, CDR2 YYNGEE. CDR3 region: CASSVEAAGMGGYTF. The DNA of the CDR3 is TGTGCCAGCAGCGTAGAGGCGGCAGGAATGGGTGGCTACACCTTC.

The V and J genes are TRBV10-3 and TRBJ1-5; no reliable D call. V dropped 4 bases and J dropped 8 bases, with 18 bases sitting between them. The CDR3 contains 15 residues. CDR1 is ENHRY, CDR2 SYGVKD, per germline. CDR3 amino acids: CAISALPGGDKPQHF. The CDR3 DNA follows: TGTGCCATCAGTGCCCTGCCCGGTGGGGATAAGCCCCAGCATTTT.

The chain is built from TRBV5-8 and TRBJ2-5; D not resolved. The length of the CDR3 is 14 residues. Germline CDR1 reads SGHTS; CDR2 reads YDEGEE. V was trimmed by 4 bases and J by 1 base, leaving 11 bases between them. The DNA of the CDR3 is TGTGCCAGCAGCCGGCTCAGTAGCCAAGAGACCCAGTACTTC. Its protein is CASSRLSSQETQYF.

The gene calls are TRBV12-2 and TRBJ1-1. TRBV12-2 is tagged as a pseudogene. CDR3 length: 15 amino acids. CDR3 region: CASRSLWSQNTEAFF. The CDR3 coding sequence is TGTGCAAGTCGCTCCCTCTGGAGCCAGAACACTGAAGCTTTCTTT.

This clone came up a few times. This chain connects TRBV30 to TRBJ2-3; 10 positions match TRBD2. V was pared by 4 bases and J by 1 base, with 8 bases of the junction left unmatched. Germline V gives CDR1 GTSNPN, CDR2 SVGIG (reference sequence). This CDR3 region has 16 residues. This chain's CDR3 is CAWTASGGRRTDTQYF. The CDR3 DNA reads TGTGCCTGGACAGCTAGCGGGGGCCGCCGCACAGATACGCAGTATTTT.

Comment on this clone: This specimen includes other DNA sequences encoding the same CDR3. CDR3 amino acids: CAWSVTYEQYF. The CDR3 DNA is TGTGCCTGGAGTGTCACCTACGAGCAGTACTTC. The chain employs TRBV30 and TRBJ2-5; no clear D. The end of the DNA aligns better with TRBJ2-7, so the J call may be wrong. Germline V gives CDR1 GTSNPN, CDR2 SVGIG (reference sequence). The CDR3 sequence is 11 residues long.

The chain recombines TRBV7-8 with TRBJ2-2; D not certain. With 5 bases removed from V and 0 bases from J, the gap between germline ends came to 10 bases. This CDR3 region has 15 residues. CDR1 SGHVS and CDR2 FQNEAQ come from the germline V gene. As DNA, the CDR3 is TGTGCCAGCAGCCCTCCGGGCGCGAACACCGGGGAGCTGTTTTTT. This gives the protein CASSPPGANTGELFF. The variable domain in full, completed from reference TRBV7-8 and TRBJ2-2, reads GAGVSQSPRYKVAKRGQDVALRCDPISGHVSLFWYQQALGQGPEFLTYFQNEAQLDKSGLPSDRFFAERPEGSVSTLKIQRTQQEDSAVYLCASSPPGANTGELFFGEGSRLTVL.

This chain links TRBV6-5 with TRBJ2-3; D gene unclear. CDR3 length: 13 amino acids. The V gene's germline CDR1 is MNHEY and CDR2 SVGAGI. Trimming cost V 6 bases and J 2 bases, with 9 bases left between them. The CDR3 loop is CASSLAFTDTQYF. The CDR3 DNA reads TGTGCCAGCAGCCTCGCCTTCACAGATACGCAGTATTTT.

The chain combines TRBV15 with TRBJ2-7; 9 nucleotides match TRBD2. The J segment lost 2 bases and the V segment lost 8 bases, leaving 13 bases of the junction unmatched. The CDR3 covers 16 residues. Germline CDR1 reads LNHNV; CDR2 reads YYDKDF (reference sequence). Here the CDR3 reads CATRTAPSGAPYEQYF. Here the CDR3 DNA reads TGTGCCACCCGAACTGCACCTAGCGGGGCCCCCTACGAGCAGTACTTC.

The CDR3 loop reads CAIRADYGNEETQYF. The DNA for the CDR3 is TGTGCCATCAGGGCCGACTACGGAAACGAAGAGACCCAGTACTTC. The chain has TRBV10-3 and TRBJ2-5; the D gene is possibly TRBD2 (5 bases). The CDR3 extends over 15 amino acids. Trimming cost V 6 bases and J 3 bases, with 17 bases left between them. Per germline, CDR1 ENHRY and CDR2 SYGVKD.

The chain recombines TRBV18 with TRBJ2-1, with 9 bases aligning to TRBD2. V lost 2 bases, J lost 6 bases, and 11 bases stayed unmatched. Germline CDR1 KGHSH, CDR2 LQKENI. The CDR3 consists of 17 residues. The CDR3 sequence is CASSPGYSGGASNEQFF. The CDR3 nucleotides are TGTGCCAGCTCACCAGGTTATAGCGGGGGAGCTAGCAATGAGCAGTTCTTC.

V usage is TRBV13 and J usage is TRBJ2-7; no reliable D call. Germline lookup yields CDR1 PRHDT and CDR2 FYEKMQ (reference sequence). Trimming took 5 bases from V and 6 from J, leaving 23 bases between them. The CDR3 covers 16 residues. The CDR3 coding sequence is TGTGCCAGCAGCCAATCTGGGTTTCGTTACGGGCGCGAGCAGTACTTC. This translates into CASSQSGFRYGREQYF.

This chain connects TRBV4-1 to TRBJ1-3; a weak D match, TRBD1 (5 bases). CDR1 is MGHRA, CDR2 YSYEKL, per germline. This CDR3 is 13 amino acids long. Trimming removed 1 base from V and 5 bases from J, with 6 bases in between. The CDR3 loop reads CASSQGGRNTIYF. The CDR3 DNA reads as TGCGCCAGCAGCCAAGGGGGCCGAAACACCATATATTTT.

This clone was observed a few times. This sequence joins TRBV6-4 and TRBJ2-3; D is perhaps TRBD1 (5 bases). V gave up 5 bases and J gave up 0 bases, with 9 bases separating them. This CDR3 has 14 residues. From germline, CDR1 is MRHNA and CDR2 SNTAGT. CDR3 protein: CASSPGFSTDTQYF. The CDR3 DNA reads TGTGCCAGCAGTCCAGGGTTTAGCACAGATACGCAGTATTTT.

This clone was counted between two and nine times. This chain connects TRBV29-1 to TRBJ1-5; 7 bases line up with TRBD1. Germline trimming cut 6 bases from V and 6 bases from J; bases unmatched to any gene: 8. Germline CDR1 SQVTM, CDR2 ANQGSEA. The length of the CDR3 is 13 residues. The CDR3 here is CSVATEGAQPQHF. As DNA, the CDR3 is TGCAGCGTCGCCACAGAGGGGGCTCAGCCCCAGCATTTT.

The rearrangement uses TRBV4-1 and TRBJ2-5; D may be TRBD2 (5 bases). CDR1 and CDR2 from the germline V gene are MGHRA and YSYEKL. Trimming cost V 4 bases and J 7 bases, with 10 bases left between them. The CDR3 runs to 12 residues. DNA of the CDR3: TGCGCCAGCAGCCCGGGGTCCGGGACCCAGTACTTC. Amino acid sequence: CASSPGSGTQYF.

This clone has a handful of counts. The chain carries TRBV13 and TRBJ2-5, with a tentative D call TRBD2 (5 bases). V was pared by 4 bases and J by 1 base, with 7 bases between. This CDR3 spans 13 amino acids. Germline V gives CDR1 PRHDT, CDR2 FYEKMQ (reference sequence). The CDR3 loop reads CASSWTAQETQYF. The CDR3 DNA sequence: TGTGCCAGCAGCTGGACTGCCCAAGAGACCCAGTACTTC.

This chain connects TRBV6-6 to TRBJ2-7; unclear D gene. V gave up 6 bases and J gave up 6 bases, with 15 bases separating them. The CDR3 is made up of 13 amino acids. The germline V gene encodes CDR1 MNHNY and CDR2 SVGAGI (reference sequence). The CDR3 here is CASRYRGVIEQYF. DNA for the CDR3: TGTGCCAGCAGATACCGTGGGGTTATCGAGCAGTACTTC.

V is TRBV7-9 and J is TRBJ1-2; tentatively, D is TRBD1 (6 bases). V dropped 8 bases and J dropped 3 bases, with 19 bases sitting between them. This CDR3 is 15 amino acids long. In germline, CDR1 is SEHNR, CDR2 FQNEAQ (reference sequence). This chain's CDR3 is CASGRGGTLDYGYTF. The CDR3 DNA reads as TGTGCCAGCGGCCGAGGGGGGACTCTGGACTATGGCTACACCTTC.

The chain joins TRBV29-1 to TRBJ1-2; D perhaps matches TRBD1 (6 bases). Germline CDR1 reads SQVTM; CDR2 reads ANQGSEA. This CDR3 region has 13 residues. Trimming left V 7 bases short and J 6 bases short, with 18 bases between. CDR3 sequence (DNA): TGCAGCGCCAACGACAGGCCGGTCGATGGCTACACCTTC. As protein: CSANDRPVDGYTF.